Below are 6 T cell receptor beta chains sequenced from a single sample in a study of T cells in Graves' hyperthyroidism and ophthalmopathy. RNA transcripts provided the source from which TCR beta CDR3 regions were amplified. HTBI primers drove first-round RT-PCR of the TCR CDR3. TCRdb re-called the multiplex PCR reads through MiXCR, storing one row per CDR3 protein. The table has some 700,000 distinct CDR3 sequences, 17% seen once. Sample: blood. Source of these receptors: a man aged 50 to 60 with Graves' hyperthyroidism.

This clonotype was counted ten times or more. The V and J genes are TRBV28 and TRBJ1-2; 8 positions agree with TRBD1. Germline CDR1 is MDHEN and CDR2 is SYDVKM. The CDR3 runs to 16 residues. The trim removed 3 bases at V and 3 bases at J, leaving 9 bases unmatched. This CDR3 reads CASSFPRTGRYYGYTF. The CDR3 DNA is TGTGCCAGCAGTTTCCCTCGGACAGGGCGCTACTATGGCTACACCTTC.

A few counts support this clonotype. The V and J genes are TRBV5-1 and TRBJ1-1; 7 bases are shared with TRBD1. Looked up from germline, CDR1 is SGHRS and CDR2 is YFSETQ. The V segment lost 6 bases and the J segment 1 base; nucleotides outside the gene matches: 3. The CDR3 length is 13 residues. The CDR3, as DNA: TGCGCCAGCATCGGACAGGAGAACACTGAAGCTTTCTTT. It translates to CASIGQENTEAFF.

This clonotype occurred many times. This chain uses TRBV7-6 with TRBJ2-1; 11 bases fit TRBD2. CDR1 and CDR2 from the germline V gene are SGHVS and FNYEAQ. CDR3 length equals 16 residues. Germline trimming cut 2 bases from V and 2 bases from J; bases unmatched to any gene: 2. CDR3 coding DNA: TGTGCCAGCAGCTTATCTAGCGGGAGGACCTACAATGAGCAGTTCTTC. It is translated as CASSLSSGRTYNEQFF.

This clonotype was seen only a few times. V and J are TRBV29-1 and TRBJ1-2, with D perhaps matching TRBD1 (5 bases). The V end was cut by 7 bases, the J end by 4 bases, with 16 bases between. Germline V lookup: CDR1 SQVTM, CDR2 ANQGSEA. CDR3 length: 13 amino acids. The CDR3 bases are TGCAGCGGCTACTTGGGGGATGCCTATGGCTACACCTTC. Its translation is CSGYLGDAYGYTF.

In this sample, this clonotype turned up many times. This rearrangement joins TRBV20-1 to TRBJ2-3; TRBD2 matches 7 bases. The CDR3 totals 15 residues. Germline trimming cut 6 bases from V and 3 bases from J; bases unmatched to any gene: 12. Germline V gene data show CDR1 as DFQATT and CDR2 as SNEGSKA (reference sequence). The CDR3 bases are TGCAGTGCAGTCCCCCGACTAGCTGGGACAGATACGCAGTATTTT. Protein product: CSAVPRLAGTDTQYF.

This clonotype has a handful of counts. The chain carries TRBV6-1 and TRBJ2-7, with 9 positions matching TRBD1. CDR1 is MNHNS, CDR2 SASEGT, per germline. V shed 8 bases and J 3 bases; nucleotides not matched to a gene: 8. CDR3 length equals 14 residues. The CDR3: CASGDRGARYEQYF. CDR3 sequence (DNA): TGTGCCAGCGGAGACAGGGGGGCCCGCTACGAGCAGTACTTC.